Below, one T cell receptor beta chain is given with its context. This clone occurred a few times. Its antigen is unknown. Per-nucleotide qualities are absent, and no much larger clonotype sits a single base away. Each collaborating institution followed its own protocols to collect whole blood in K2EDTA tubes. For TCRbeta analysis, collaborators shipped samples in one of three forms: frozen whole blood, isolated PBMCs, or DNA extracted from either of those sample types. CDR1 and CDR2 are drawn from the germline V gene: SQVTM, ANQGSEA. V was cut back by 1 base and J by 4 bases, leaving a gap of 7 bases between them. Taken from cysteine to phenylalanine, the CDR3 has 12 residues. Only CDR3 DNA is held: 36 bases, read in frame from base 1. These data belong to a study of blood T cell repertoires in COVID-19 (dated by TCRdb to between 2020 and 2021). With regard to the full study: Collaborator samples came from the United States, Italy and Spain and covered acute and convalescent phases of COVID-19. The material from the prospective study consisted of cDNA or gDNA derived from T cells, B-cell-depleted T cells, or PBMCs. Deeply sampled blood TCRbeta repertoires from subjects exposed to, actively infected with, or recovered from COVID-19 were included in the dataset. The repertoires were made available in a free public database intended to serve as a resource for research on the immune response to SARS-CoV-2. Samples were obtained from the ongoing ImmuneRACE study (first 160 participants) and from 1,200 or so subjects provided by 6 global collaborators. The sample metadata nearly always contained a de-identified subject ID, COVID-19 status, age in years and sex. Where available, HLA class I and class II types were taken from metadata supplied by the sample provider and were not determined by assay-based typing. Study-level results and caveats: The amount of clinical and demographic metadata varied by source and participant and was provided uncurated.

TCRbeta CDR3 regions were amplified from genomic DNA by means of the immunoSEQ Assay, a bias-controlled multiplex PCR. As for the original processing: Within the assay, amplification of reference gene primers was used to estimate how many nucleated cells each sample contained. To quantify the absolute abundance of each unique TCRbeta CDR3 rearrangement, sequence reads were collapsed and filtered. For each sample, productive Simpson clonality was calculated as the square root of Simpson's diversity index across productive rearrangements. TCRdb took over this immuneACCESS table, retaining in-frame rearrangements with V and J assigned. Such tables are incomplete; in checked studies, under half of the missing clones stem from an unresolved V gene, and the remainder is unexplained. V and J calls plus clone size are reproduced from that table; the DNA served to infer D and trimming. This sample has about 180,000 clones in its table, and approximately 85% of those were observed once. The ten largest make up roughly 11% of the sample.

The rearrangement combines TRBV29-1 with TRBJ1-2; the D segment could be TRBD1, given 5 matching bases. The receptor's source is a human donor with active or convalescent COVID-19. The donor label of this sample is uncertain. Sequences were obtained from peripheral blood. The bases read TGCAGCGTTGAAGGGACATCCTATGGCTACACCTTC. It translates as CSVEGTSYGYTF.